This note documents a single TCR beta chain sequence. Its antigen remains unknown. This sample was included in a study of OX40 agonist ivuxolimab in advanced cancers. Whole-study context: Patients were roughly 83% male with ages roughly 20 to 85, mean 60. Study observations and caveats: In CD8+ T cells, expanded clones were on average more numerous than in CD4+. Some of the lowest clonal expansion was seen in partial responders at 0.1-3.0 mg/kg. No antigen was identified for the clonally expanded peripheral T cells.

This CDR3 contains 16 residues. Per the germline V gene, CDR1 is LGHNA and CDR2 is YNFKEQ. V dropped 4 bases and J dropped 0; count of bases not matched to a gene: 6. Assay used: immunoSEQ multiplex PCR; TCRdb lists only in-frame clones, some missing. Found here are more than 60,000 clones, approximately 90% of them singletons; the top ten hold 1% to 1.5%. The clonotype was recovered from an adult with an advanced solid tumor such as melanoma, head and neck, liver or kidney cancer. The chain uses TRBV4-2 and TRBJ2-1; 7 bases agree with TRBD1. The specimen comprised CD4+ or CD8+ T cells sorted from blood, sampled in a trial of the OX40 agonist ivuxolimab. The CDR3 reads CASSPTGTASYNEQFF. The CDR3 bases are TGTGCCAGCAGCCCCACCGGGACAGCCTCCTACAATGAGCAGTTCTTC.